The present TCR beta chain was sequenced within a study of blood T cell repertoires in COVID-19. Individuals drawn from 20 to 30 US areas were about 18 to 90 years old. The study assigned cohorts using participant-reported clinical history. Some clones are missing from TCRdb's copy, which holds only in-frame ones; the method was immunoSEQ multiplex PCR. The sample includes some 240,000 clones, around 80% seen only once; the top ten take roughly 4%. The CDR3 spans 14 residues. The specimen sequenced was PBMCs or T cells enriched from blood (not recorded which). The receptor was isolated from a young man with acute COVID-19. V and J are TRBV21-1 and TRBJ1-1. TRBV21-1 is tagged as a pseudogene. CDR3 region: CASSKERGATEAFF. The CDR3 nucleotides are TGTGCCAGCAGCAAGGAACGGGGGGCTACTGAAGCTTTCTTT.